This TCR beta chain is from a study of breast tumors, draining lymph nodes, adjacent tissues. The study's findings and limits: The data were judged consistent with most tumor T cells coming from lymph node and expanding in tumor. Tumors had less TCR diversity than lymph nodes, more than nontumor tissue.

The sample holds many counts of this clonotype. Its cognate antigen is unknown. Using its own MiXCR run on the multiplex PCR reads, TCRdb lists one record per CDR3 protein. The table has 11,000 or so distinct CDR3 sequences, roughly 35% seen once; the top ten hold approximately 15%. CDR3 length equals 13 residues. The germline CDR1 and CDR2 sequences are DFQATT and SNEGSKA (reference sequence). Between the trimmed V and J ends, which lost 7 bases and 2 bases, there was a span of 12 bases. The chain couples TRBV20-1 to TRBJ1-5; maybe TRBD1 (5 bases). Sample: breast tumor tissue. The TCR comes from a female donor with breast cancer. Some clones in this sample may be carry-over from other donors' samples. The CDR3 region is CSGFPGGNQPQHF. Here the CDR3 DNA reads TGCAGTGGTTTCCCGGGGGGCAATCAGCCCCAGCATTTT.